The entry below describes one T cell receptor (beta chain). The antigen is not known. This sample is drawn from a study of graft-versus-host responses after intestinal transplantation. Background on the study: Multivisceral, liver-intestinal, or isolated intestinal transplants were performed in recipients. Every transplant recipient was induced with anti-thymocyte globulin, then maintained on tacrolimus and steroids for around 3 years. Study conclusions and caveats: Patients who carried graft-donor T cell macrochimerism also had high graft-versus-host to host-versus-graft clonal ratios in their allografts. Some GvH clones were seen earlier in gut or blood, suggesting intestinal origin.

Trimming stripped 2 bases from V and 0 bases from J, with 10 bases between. This CDR3 has 15 residues. Germline V gene lookup returns CDR1 SEHNR and CDR2 FQNEAQ (reference sequence). Some clones are missing from TCRdb's copy, which holds only in-frame ones; the method was immunoSEQ multiplex PCR. This sample has tens of thousands of clones; roughly 80% occur once, and the top ten carry 17%. The starting material was unstimulated CD8+ T cells sorted from spleen or lymph node cells, obtained before intestinal transplant. The chain recombines TRBV7-9 with TRBJ1-1, with D possibly TRBD1 on 6 matching bases. This sequence was found in a human donor who received an intestinal transplant. The CDR3 sequence: CASSLLQGMNTEAFF. CDR3 DNA: TGTGCCAGCAGCTTACTACAGGGAATGAACACTGAAGCTTTCTTT.